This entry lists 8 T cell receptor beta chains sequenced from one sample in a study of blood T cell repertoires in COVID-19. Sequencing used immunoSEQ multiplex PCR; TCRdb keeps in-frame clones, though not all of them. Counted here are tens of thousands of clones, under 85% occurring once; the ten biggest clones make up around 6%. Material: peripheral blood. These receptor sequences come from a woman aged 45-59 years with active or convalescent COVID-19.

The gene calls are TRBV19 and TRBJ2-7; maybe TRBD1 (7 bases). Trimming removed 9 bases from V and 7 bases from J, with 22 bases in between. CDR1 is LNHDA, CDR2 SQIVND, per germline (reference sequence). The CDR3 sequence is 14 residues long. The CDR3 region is CASSPEGAGGEQYF. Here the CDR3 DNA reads TGTGCCAGCTCCCCCGAGGGTGCAGGGGGGGAGCAGTACTTC.

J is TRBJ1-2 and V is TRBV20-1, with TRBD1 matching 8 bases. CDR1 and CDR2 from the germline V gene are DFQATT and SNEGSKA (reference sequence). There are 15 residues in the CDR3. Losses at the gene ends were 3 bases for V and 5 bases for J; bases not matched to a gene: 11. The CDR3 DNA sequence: TGCAGTGCTAGTCGGGGAGACAGGGGCGTTTATGGCTACACCTTC. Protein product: CSASRGDRGVYGYTF.

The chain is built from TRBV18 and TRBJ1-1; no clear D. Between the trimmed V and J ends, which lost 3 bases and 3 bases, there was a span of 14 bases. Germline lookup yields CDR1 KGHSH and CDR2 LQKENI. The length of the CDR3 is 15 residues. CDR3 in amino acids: CASSPRRWRDTEAFF. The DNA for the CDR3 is TGTGCCAGCTCACCCCGACGGTGGAGGGACACTGAAGCTTTCTTT.

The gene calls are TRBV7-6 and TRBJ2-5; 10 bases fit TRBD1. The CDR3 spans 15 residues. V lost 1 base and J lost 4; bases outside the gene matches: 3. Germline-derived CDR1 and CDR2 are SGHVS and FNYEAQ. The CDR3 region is CASSLGQGAGETQYF. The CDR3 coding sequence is TGTGCCAGCAGCTTAGGACAGGGGGCGGGAGAGACCCAGTACTTC.

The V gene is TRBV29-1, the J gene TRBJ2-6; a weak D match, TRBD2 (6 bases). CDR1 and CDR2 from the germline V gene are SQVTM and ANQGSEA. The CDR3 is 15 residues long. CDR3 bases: TGCAGTACAAGCACGGGACTTAATGGGGCCAACGTCCTGACTTTC. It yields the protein CSTSTGLNGANVLTF.

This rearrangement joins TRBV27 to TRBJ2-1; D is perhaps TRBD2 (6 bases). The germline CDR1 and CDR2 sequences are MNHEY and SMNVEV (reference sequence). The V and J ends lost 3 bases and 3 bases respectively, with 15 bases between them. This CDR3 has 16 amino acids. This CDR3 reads CASSLRALADYNEQFF. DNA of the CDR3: TGTGCCAGCAGTTTGAGAGCACTAGCCGACTACAATGAGCAGTTCTTC.

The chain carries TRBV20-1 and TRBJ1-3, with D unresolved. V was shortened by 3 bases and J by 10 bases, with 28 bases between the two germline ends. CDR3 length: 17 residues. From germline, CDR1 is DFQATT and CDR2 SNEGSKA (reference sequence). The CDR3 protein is CSASSSIPGRGMGTIYF. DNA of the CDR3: TGCAGTGCTAGTTCCTCGATCCCAGGACGGGGTATGGGGACCATATATTTT.

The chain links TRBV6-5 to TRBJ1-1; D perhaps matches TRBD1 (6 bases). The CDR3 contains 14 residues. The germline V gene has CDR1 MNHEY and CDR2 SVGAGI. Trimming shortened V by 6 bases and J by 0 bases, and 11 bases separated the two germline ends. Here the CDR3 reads CASRPDRLNTEAFF. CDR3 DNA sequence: TGTGCCAGCAGACCCGACAGGTTGAACACTGAAGCTTTCTTT.